Sequencing of this T cell receptor (beta chain) was carried out in a study of cytomegalovirus exposure and HLA in healthy donors (dated by TCRdb to 2016 to 2017). Study-level background: According to an earlier analysis of 587 of the donors, about 170 million T cells yielded over 90 million unique TCR beta sequences and less than 300 Gb of sequence data. An early release that covered about 600 HLA-typed donors contained approximately 300 gigabases of sequencing data and some 87 million unique TCR sequences. Among the approximately 420 genotyped donors, 81% belonged to the genetic ancestry cluster associated with self-reported Caucasian donors. The study aimed to test whether cataloging public T cell receptors could reveal signatures of past pathogen exposure. The study used immunosequencing to profile the T cell repertoires of several hundred subjects and linked those repertoires to cytomegalovirus serostatus. In addition to the first cohort of approximately 670 subjects, a separate validation cohort of approximately 130 different subjects was used. High-throughput TCR immunosequencing, statistical association of individual TCRs with disease status, and machine learning were combined to predict cytomegalovirus infection status. In a later analysis, previously published TCR beta repertoires from 670 or so donors were re-analyzed and high-resolution HLA genotyping was added so that TCR occurrence patterns could be studied. In the later analysis, no new phenotypic data were used to find candidate immune exposures; instead, reliance was placed on TCR beta sequences and their occurrence across donors. An earlier analysis of around 580 of the donors used high-throughput TCR beta sequencing to judge whether each TCR beta V gene segment behaved as functional or pseudogenic. Donor age, sex, ethnicity and CMV serostatus were collected together with the repertoire data. A later genetic analysis used genome-wide SNP genotypes for about 65% of the roughly 700 donors, treating that subset as a discovery cohort. All discovery cohort repertoires had been generated on a single sequencing platform. HLA typing covered class I and class II loci at four-digit resolution. Typing coverage varied by locus: 629-630 donors for A, B, C, DRB1 and DQB1; roughly 560 for DQA1; about 570 for DPA1; approximately 470 for DPB1. Roughly 5 DR-DQ haplotypes were handled as single units for association and clustering, since linkage in the cohort was strong. Across around 400 genotyped donors of the cohort, an average of about 240,000 unique TCR beta nucleotide sequences per donor were sequenced, and around 19% of those sequences were non-productive.

The cohort comprised 710 or so healthy bone marrow donors. Cohort members were all nominally healthy when sampled, although unrecorded immune exposures were likely present. The donor was CMV seronegative and belonged to the group of 350 to 400 seronegative cohort members. A peripheral blood sample was collected from each donor, and TCR beta sequencing was performed on peripheral blood mononuclear cells. Genomic DNA extraction from the blood cell samples was performed with the Qiagen DNeasy Blood Extraction Kit. Libraries were built with the immunoSEQ multiplex PCR assay. The multiplex PCR relied on a mix of 60 forward primers for TCR Vbeta segments and 13 reverse primers for TCR Jbeta segments. A multiplex PCR assay on genomic DNA amplified the CDR3 region of rearranged TCR beta genes. On the Illumina HiSeq System, the amplified TCR beta libraries were sequenced as 87-base-pair reads. On the study's bioinformatics: A later analysis tallied tens of millions of unique TCR beta chains across the approximately 670 repertoires, and approximately 11 million of those chains were shared by two or more donors. A nearest-neighbor algorithm error-corrected the raw reads and collapsed the reads into unique sequences, merging closely related sequences to remove PCR and sequencing errors. CDR3 sequences were aligned to IMGT reference sequences to assign V, D and J gene segments. For a sequence to be retained, a match of at least six nucleotides to both a V gene segment and a J gene segment was required. Rearrangements were classified as productive when the CDR3 lacked stop codons and remained in frame with V and J, and all other rearrangements were classified as non-productive. CDR3 was defined according to IMGT convention as the region running from the second conserved V-encoded cysteine to the conserved J-encoded phenylalanine. The earlier analysis of 500 to 600 of the donors excluded sequences that lacked an unambiguous match to a single V gene segment. An earlier analysis of a few hundred of the donors classified V segments as functional when productive rearrangements were above 56.7% and as segregating when the standard deviation between donors was above 5%. To diagnose cytomegalovirus status from the catalog of TCR beta chain sequences, a statistical classification framework was built. V and J gene assignment, in a later analysis, came from comparing TCR nucleotide sequences with IMGT/GENE-DB human TR gene sequences. The TCRdist pipeline was used in a later analysis to assign CDR3 sequences and most-parsimonious VDJ recombination scenarios. A later analysis defined each TCR beta chain by its CDR3 amino acid sequence plus V-gene family, and excluded reads lacking a unique V-gene family. As a way to deal with suspected cross-contamination and a sequencing artifact, a later analysis dropped more than 500 nucleotide sequences that were highly shared and had low generation probability. In a later analysis, a clonal expansion index was calculated for each public chain from normalized within-repertoire ranks of inferred template counts. In a later analysis, generation probabilities were computed using a VDJ recombination model fitted to out-of-frame rearrangements, and the results were checked against IGoR. A later analysis scored TCR-TCR, TCR-HLA and TCR-CMV co-occurrence with hypergeometric tests, applying a repertoire-size bias correction to TCR pairs. In a later analysis, false discovery rates were estimated by permuting HLA or CMV assignments 20 times. In a later analysis, co-occurring TCRs were grouped using DBSCAN, and TCRdist sequence similarity was added for clustering within HLA-allele-positive subsets. Repertoires with fewer than 30,000 or more than 120,000 public chains, plus five repertoires with anomalous nucleotide sharing, were excluded from co-occurrence clustering. TCRdb stores this immuneACCESS table with in-frame sequences only. Part of the clones is absent; in the studies checked, under half of the shortfall reflects unresolved V genes, and no reason is known for the rest. The V and J calls and clone size were taken over from that table, and D and trimming were inferred from the DNA. Here the sample has about 170,000 clones; approximately 88% occur a single time. Together, the top ten hold approximately 1.2% of the sample.

General study outcomes and caveats: Linkage disequilibrium might explain the correlated functional status among segregating V segments, but an unknown experimental factor could not be ruled out. Most TCR sequences were observed very rarely across donors, whereas some public TCRs were present in many individuals. HLA typing was unavailable for some donors at each locus, so association tests used only the typed subset. In vitro tests confirmed that a few of the cytomegalovirus-associated TCR beta chains recognize cytomegalovirus antigens. The only immune exposure information available for the cohort was CMV serostatus. According to a later analysis, most CMV-associated TCR beta chains appeared to be HLA-restricted, and the HLA associations seemed to be driven largely by CMV exposure. The classifier was reported to diagnose cytomegalovirus status with high specificity and sensitivity in both the original cohort and the validation cohort. In a later analysis, HLA-associated TCR beta chains showed more clonal expansion and lower generation probabilities than non-associated chains that were equally common. Only TCR beta chains were sequenced in this cohort, and the absence of alpha or paired-chain data limited detectable features. According to a later analysis, parvovirus B19, influenza, CMV and Epstein-Barr virus appeared linked to several top co-occurrence clusters. The study listed 170 or so TCR beta chains as associated with cytomegalovirus. A later genetic analysis reported fewer N-insertions in productive TCRs among donors in an Asian-associated ancestry cluster than the roughly 700-donor mean. In a later analysis, TCR association rates were found to vary across HLA loci, with the most associated TCRs seen for DRB1 alleles and the fewest for HLA-C alleles. The sequencing pipeline was judged likely to have produced a cluster of highly shared sequence variants as a technical artifact. Sequencing depth was assumed to be roughly uniform across donors in the presence/absence analyses, though that assumption may not hold. Some IMGT-functional V segments, including TRBV6-2 and TRBV6-3, could not be distinguished by the 87-base-pair reads and were therefore excluded. In an earlier analysis of approximately 600 of the donors, most TCR beta V segments were observed in productive rearrangements about 87% or about 30% of the time, broadly matching IMGT annotations. A further reported finding was that TCR beta sequences accurately predicted the HLA-A and HLA-B alleles for most subjects in the first cohort. Because counts were too low, 15 to 20 rarely observed V segments, including chromosome 9 orphons, were excluded from the earlier analysis of around 640 of the donors. The authors suggested that the approach could potentially be extended to other disease states and immunological phenotypes. In a later genetic analysis, a missense DCLRE1C variant was associated with V-gene and J-gene trimming of TCR beta chains, and the association was replicated in an independent cohort. Assigning TCR associations to individual alleles was difficult when HLA alleles, especially DR and DQ, strongly co-occurred. At a false discovery rate of 0.05, a later analysis linked 16,951 TCR beta sequences to specific HLA alleles.

The CDR3 runs 15 residues from the cysteine to the phenylalanine. This entry keeps only the CDR3 DNA: 45 bases, framed from base 1. V loses 2 bases, J loses 4 bases, and the germline ends lie 16 bases apart. The CDR1 and CDR2 encoded by the germline V gene are SGHDT and YYEEEE. This clone has a single count. Its target antigen remains unknown. One base away there is no much larger clone; base qualities are not given. Sequenced sample: PBMCs. The receptor was derived from a boy aged 2 to 9 in good health and CMV-seronegative. The rearrangement combines TRBV5-6 with TRBJ2-7; TRBD2 is perhaps the D gene, given 5 matching bases. The CDR3 protein: CASSLQPGGLYEQYF. The DNA sequence is TGTGCCAGCAGCTTACAACCGGGCGGGCTATACGAGCAGTACTTC. When the CDR3 is completed using the reference TRBV5-6 and TRBJ2-7 genes on either side, the full variable domain is DAGVTQSPTHLIKTRGQQVTLRCSPKSGHDTVSWYQQALGQGPQFIFQYYEEEERQRGNFPDRFSGHQFPNYSSELNVNALLLGDSALYLCASSLQPGGLYEQYFGPGTRLTVT.